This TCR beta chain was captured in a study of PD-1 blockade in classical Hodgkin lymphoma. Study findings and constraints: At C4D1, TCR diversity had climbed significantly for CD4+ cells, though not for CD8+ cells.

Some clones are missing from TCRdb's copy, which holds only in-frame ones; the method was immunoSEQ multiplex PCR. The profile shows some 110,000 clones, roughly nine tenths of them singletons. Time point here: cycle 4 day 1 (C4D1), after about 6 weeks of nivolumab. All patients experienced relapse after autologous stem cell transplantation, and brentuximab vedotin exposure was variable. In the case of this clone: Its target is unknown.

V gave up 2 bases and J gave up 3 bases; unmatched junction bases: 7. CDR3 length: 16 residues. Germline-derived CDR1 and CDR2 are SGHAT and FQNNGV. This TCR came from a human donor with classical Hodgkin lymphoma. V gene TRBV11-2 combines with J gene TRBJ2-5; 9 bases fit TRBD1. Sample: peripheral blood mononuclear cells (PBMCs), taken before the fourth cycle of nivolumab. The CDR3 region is CASSLSRGQGKETQYF. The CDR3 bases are TGTGCCAGCAGCTTATCTCGGGGACAGGGCAAAGAGACCCAGTACTTC.